The entry that follows covers one T cell receptor (beta chain) sequence. Its specificity is unknown. The data derive from a study of T cell repertoires in cytomegalovirus infection. General observations from the study: HLA-C-restricted, CMV-specific TCR beta clonotypes were dominant ex vivo.

TCRdb recomputed calls from the reads with MiXCR, one row per CDR3 protein. In the table there are roughly 46,000 distinct CDR3 sequences, roughly 22% of which are singletons. V trimming: 3 bases; J trimming: 9 bases; junction bases outside the gene matches: 14. Germline-derived CDR1 and CDR2 are SGHRS and YFSETQ. There are 16 residues in the CDR3. The origin of this receptor is a human donor in good health (CMV status not recorded). Some clones in this sample may be carry-over from other donors' samples. The V and J genes are TRBV5-1 and TRBJ2-1; 8 bases are shared with TRBD2. Sample: PBMCs, sequenced either directly or after in vitro stimulation (not recorded which). The CDR3 DNA follows: TGCGCCAGCAGCTCGGGCGGGGGGTCTTGGGGGAGTGAGCAGTTCTTC. Amino acids: CASSSGGGSWGSEQFF.